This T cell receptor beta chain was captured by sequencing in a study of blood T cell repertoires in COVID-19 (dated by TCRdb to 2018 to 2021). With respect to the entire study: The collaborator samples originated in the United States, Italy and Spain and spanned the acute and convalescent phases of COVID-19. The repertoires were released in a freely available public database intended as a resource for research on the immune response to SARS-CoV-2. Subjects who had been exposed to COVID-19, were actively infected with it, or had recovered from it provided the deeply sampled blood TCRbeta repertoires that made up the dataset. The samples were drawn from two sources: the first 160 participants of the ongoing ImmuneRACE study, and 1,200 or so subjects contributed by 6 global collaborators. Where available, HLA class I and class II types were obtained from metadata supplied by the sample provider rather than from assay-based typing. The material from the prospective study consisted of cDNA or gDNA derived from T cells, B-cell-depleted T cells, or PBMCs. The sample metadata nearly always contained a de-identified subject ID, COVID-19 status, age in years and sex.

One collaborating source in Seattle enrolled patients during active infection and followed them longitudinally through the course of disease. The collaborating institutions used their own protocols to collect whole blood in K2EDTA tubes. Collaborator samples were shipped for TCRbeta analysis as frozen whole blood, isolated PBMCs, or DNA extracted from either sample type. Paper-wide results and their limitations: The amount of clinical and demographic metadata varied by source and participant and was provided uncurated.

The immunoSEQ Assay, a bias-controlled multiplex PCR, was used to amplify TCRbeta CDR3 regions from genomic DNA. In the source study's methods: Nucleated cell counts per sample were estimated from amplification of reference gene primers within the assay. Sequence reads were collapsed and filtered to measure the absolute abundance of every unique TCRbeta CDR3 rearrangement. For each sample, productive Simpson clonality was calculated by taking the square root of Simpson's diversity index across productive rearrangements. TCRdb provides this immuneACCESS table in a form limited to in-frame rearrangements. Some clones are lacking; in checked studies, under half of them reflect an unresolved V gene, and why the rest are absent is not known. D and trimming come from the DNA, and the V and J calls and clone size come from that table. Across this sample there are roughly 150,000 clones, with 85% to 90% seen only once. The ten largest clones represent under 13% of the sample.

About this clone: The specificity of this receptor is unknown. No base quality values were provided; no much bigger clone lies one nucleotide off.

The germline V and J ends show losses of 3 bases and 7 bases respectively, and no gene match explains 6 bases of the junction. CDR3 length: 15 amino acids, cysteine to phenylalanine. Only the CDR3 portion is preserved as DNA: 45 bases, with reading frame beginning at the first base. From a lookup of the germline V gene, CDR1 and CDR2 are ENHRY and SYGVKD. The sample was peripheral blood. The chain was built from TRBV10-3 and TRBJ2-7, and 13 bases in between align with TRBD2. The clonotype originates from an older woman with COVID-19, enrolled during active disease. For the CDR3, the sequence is CAISDAGLAGFEQYF. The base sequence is TGTGCCATCAGTGACGCGGGACTAGCGGGGTTTGAGCAGTACTTC.